This TCR beta chain was observed in a study of T cells in Graves' hyperthyroidism and ophthalmopathy. The diagnostic basis comprised clinical symptoms, serum thyroxine and TRAb, thyroid ultrasound and orbital computed tomography. The junction had 14 bases not matched to a gene; V was cut back by 8 bases and J by 4 bases. Germline V gene sequence: CDR1 SNHLY, CDR2 FYNNEI. The CDR3 loop spans 16 amino acids. TCR beta CDR3 regions were amplified from RNA. The TCR CDR3 was amplified in a first-round RT-PCR using the HTBI primer set. MiXCR was run by TCRdb on the multiplex PCR reads, yielding one entry per CDR3 protein. The sample yields some 550,000 distinct CDR3 sequences, around 20% seen once.

Source material: blood. This clonotype was sampled from a man between 18 and 29 years old with Graves' hyperthyroidism. This chain joins TRBV2 and TRBJ1-2; 9 bases agree with TRBD1. The CDR3 loop reads CASEGGVRDRAYGYTF. CDR3 DNA sequence: TGTGCCAGCGAAGGGGGGGTCCGGGACAGGGCCTATGGCTACACCTTC.